The 29 T cell receptor beta chains in this list originate from one sample, sequenced in a study of T cell responses to AZD1222 COVID-19 vaccine. Some clones are missing from TCRdb's copy, which holds only in-frame ones; the method was immunoSEQ multiplex PCR. The table includes about 180,000 clones, around 90% detected once. The material sequenced was peripheral blood, taken on day 0 of AZD1222 vaccination. The receptors stem from an adult in good health.

Points on this clone: This same CDR3 is encoded by further DNA sequences in the sample. The chain recombines TRBV19 with TRBJ1-1; a weak D match, TRBD1 (5 bases). The CDR3 covers 14 residues. V lost 3 bases, J lost 4 bases, and 12 bases lay in between. CDR1 LNHDA and CDR2 SQIVND come from the germline V gene (reference sequence). The CDR3 nucleotides are TGTGCCAGTAGTATTGGGGGGGGGAGCACTGAAGCTTTCTTT. It translates to CASSIGGGSTEAFF.

The V call is TRBV10-1, the J call TRBJ2-2; 8 nucleotides line up with TRBD2. This CDR3 region has 17 residues. Germline assignment: CDR1 WNHNN and CDR2 SYGVQD (reference sequence). Trimming removed 3 bases from V and 0 bases from J; junction bases left unmatched: 6. The CDR3 coding sequence is TGCGCCAGCAGTGACAAGCGGGGGAGATCGAACACCGGGGAGCTGTTTTTT. This sequence encodes CASSDKRGRSNTGELFF.

This sequence joins TRBV27 and TRBJ1-1, with D unresolved. Germline V gene sequence: CDR1 MNHEY, CDR2 SMNVEV (reference sequence). The CDR3 contains 13 residues. V was trimmed by 2 bases and J by 4 bases, leaving 8 bases between them. The CDR3: CASSLVAGTEAFF. The DNA of the CDR3 is TGTGCCAGCAGTTTAGTGGCTGGCACTGAAGCTTTCTTT.

This clone was recorded a few times. V gene TRBV4-1 combines with J gene TRBJ1-6, with 8 bases that match TRBD1. CDR3 length equals 13 residues. J was trimmed by 9 bases and V by 2 bases; bases with no gene match: 0. Germline assignment: CDR1 MGHRA and CDR2 YSYEKL. DNA of the CDR3: TGCGCCAGCAGCCAAACAGGGGGTTCACCCCTCCACTTT. It yields the protein CASSQTGGSPLHF.

This chain uses TRBV5-1 with TRBJ1-3; D remains unclear. Trimming pared 0 bases from V and 1 base from J, leaving 8 bases between. The CDR3 length is 15 residues. Germline CDR1 SGHRS, CDR2 YFSETQ. CDR3 sequence reads: CASSLASQSGNTIYF. The CDR3 DNA reads as TGCGCCAGCAGCTTGGCCTCACAGTCTGGAAACACCATATATTTT.

This clone was seen more than once but under ten times. The chain carries TRBV28 and TRBJ1-5; 7 bases align to TRBD1. The trim removed 6 bases at V and 2 bases at J, leaving 13 bases unmatched. Germline CDR1 and CDR2: MDHEN and SYDVKM. The CDR3 is 17 amino acids. The CDR3 bases are TGTGCCAGCAGCCTCCCGACCGGGACAGCTGGCAATCAGCCCCAGCATTTT. Translating it yields CASSLPTGTAGNQPQHF.

The chain carries TRBV19 and TRBJ2-1; D may be TRBD1 (5 bases). This CDR3 has 14 amino acids. CDR1 and CDR2 from the germline V gene are LNHDA and SQIVND (reference sequence). The V end was cut by 7 bases, the J end by 9 bases, with 19 bases between. The CDR3 coding sequence is TGTGCCAGTATGGACACCTCAGCGTTGGGTGAGCAGTTCTTC. Amino acids: CASMDTSALGEQFF.

This chain joins TRBV19 and TRBJ1-2; 12 bases agree with TRBD1. Germline CDR1 and CDR2: LNHDA and SQIVND (reference sequence). The CDR3 contains 15 residues. Losses at the gene ends were 5 bases for V and 6 bases for J; bases not matched to a gene: 7. CDR3: CASSAHGTGGNGYTF. In nucleotides, the CDR3 is TGTGCCAGTAGTGCTCATGGGACAGGGGGCAATGGCTACACCTTC. Supplemented by reference TRBV19 and TRBJ1-2, the full variable domain reads DGGITQSPKYLFRKEGQNVTLSCEQNLNHDAMYWYRQDPGQGLRLIYYSQIVNDFQKGDIAEGYSVSREKKESFPLTVTSAQKNPTAFYLCASSAHGTGGNGYTFGSGTRLTVV.

In DNA, the CDR3 is TGCGCCAGCAGAACCGGGACAGGAGACACCTACGAGCAGTACGTC. This codes for CASRTGTGDTYEQYV. The V and J genes are TRBV5-1 and TRBJ2-7; 8 nucleotides agree with TRBD1. Germline CDR1 SGHRS, CDR2 YFSETQ. This CDR3 has 15 residues. Trimming at V came to 5 bases and at J to 2 bases, leaving 9 bases not matched to a gene.

This clone was observed once. The rearrangement joins TRBV6-5 to TRBJ2-1, with unresolved D. V lost 9 bases and J lost 6, with 9 bases in between. Germline-derived CDR1 and CDR2 are MNHEY and SVGAGI. CDR3 length: 11 residues. CDR3 DNA: TGTGCCAGTCGTAACTTCAATGAGCAGTTCTTC. Residues: CASRNFNEQFF.

V is TRBV4-2 and J is TRBJ1-4; D uncertain. This CDR3 spans 17 amino acids. V lost 0 bases, J lost 0 bases, and 11 bases lay in between. Germline values: CDR1 LGHNA, CDR2 YNFKEQ. The CDR3 loop is CASSQEVDTATNEKLFF. DNA of the CDR3: TGTGCCAGCAGCCAAGAGGTGGATACCGCAACTAATGAAAAACTGTTTTTT.

The chain employs TRBV27 and TRBJ1-2, with unresolved D. Trimming shortened V by 8 bases and J by 0 bases, and 16 bases separated the two germline ends. This CDR3 contains 15 residues. From germline, CDR1 is MNHEY and CDR2 SMNVEV (reference sequence). The CDR3 sequence: CASARRVEANYGYTF. CDR3 DNA: TGTGCCAGCGCCCGCCGGGTTGAAGCTAACTATGGCTACACCTTC.

CDR3 DNA sequence: TGTGCCAGCAGTGAAGTCGGGCGGAGGGGCTTTATGAACACTGAAGCTTTCTTT. As protein: CASSEVGRRGFMNTEAFF. The chain links TRBV2 to TRBJ1-1; possible D gene TRBD1, 5 bases. Germline V gene data show CDR1 as SNHLY and CDR2 as FYNNEI. CDR3 length equals 18 residues. V was trimmed by 1 base and J by 0 bases, leaving 18 bases between them.

The genes are TRBV10-3 and TRBJ1-2; 9 nucleotides align to TRBD1. Germline lookup yields CDR1 ENHRY and CDR2 SYGVKD. This CDR3 comprises 14 residues. Germline trimming cut 3 bases from V and 3 bases from J; bases unmatched to any gene: 2. The chain's CDR3 is CAISDRQGDYGYTF. In DNA, the CDR3 is TGTGCCATCAGTGATAGACAGGGGGACTATGGCTACACCTTC.

The CDR3 region has the DNA TGTGCCAGCTGTTGGACGGGGTTCGAGAATCAGCCCCAGCATTTT. Amino acids: CASCWTGFENQPQHF. This chain connects TRBV6-5 to TRBJ1-5; D not certain. Per germline, CDR1 MNHEY and CDR2 SVGAGI. Trimming stripped 8 bases from V and 4 bases from J, with 18 bases between. The CDR3 sequence is 15 residues long.

The chain couples TRBV19 to TRBJ2-1, with D tentatively TRBD1 (5 bases). There are 14 residues in the CDR3. V was trimmed by 8 bases and J by 2 bases, leaving 13 bases between them. Germline CDR1 LNHDA, CDR2 SQIVND (reference sequence). The CDR3 DNA is TGTGCCAGTGCCTCGGCAGGGACCTACAATGAGCAGTTCTTC. As protein: CASASAGTYNEQFF.

This chain joins TRBV28 and TRBJ2-7; D is possibly TRBD2 (6 bases). The germline V gene encodes CDR1 MDHEN and CDR2 SYDVKM. V gave up 4 bases and J gave up 6 bases, with 16 bases separating them. This CDR3 contains 14 residues. The DNA of the CDR3 is TGTGCCAGCAGTTCCCGGGACTCGGTGTTCGAGCAGTACTTC. Amino acids: CASSSRDSVFEQYF.

The rearrangement links TRBV7-3 to TRBJ1-1; D is ambiguous. Trimming removed 1 base at V and 4 bases at J, with 16 bases between. This CDR3 is built from 16 residues. Germline CDR1 is SGHTA and CDR2 is FQGTGA. The DNA of the CDR3 is TGTGCCAGCAGCTTAATGGTCAGGTCCTCGGGCACTGAAGCTTTCTTT. Its translation: CASSLMVRSSGTEAFF.

This sequence joins TRBV28 and TRBJ2-5; 7 bases agree with TRBD1. The CDR3 loop spans 15 amino acids. The germline CDR1 and CDR2 sequences are MDHEN and SYDVKM. V shed 2 bases and J 4 bases; nucleotides not matched to a gene: 7. The CDR3 loop is CASSLQQGSRETQYF. CDR3 DNA sequence: TGTGCCAGCAGTTTACAACAGGGGTCGCGAGAGACCCAGTACTTC.

The rearrangement uses TRBV20-1 and TRBJ2-3; D is undetermined. CDR3 size: 14 residues. V gave up 3 bases and J gave up 5 bases, with 15 bases separating them. Germline V gene sequence: CDR1 DFQATT, CDR2 SNEGSKA (reference sequence). The DNA of the CDR3 is TGCAGTGCTAGTCTGATGGTCCAGAGAGATACGCAGTATTTT. Its protein product is CSASLMVQRDTQYF.

The V and J genes are TRBV3-1 (or the pseudogene TRBV3-2) and TRBJ2-3; possible D gene TRBD2, 5 bases. Trimming removed 4 bases at V and 2 bases at J, with 13 bases between. The CDR3 extends over 15 amino acids. Germline V gene lookup returns CDR1 LGHDT and CDR2 YNNKEL (reference sequence). CDR3 DNA: TGTGCCAGCAGCCCCCAGAGAGGACTCACAGATACGCAGTATTTT. This gives the protein CASSPQRGLTDTQYF.

The chain recombines TRBV5-1 with TRBJ2-1; TRBD1 is a possible D gene (5 bases). The CDR3 is made up of 16 amino acids. The V gene lost 0 bases and the J gene lost 0 bases, with 10 bases spanning the gap. CDR1 SGHRS and CDR2 YFSETQ come from the germline V gene. The CDR3 DNA reads TGCGCCAGCAGCTTGGCGCAGGGTAGCTCCTACAATGAGCAGTTCTTC. Encoded protein: CASSLAQGSSYNEQFF.

The V and J genes are TRBV7-3 and TRBJ2-2; D may be TRBD1 (8 bases). The CDR3 consists of 15 residues. The germline gives CDR1 SGHTA, CDR2 FQGTGA. The V and J ends lost 4 bases and 3 bases respectively, with 12 bases between them. CDR3: CASSSTGGDTGELFF. In DNA form, the CDR3 reads TGTGCCAGCAGCTCAACAGGGGGGGACACCGGGGAGCTGTTTTTT.

V gene TRBV11-2 combines with J gene TRBJ2-1, with 12 bases fitting TRBD2. The germline V gene has CDR1 SGHAT and CDR2 FQNNGV. This CDR3 is built from 16 residues. V lost 4 bases to trimming and J lost 4 bases; unmatched junction nucleotides: 5. The DNA for the CDR3 is TGTGCCAGCAGCTACAGACTAGCGGGAGCGTACAATGAGCAGTTCTTC. Its translation: CASSYRLAGAYNEQFF.

The chain has TRBV7-2 and TRBJ1-5; D gene unclear. Germline CDR1 and CDR2: SGHTA and FQGNSA. The CDR3 sequence is 17 residues long. V was cut by 1 base and J by 0 bases, with 13 bases left in between. The CDR3 nucleotides read TGTGCCAGCAGCTTAGAGACCCTATCGGTTAGCAATCAGCCCCAGCATTTT. As protein: CASSLETLSVSNQPQHF.

The chain combines TRBV2 with TRBJ2-3, with D uncertain. The CDR3 is 14 amino acids. Germline values: CDR1 SNHLY, CDR2 FYNNEI. Trimming took off 6 bases at V and 7 bases at J, with 17 bases between the two ends. The CDR3, as DNA: TGTGCCAGCAGGCAGAGTCCCCGGGCACATACGCAGTATTTT. Translation gives CASRQSPRAHTQYF.

V gene TRBV5-6 combines with J gene TRBJ2-5; 12 nucleotides line up with TRBD1. This CDR3 has 16 amino acids. V lost 4 bases to trimming and J lost 5 bases; unmatched junction nucleotides: 9. CDR1 SGHDT and CDR2 YYEEEE come from the germline V gene. The CDR3 bases are TGTGCCAGCAGCCCTAAGGGGACAGGGGGCTTGGAGACCCAGTACTTC. Its protein product is CASSPKGTGGLETQYF.

The V call is TRBV28, the J call TRBJ1-2; D is unclear. The ends were cut back, 4 bases at V and 6 bases at J, with 21 bases in the middle. CDR1 is MDHEN, CDR2 SYDVKM, per germline. The CDR3 has 16 residues. CDR3: CASSSPGNVQVHGYTF. The CDR3 DNA sequence: TGTGCCAGCAGTTCCCCCGGTAATGTGCAGGTCCATGGCTACACCTTC.

The genes are TRBV5-6 and TRBJ2-3; 7 bases are shared with TRBD1. J was trimmed by 6 bases and V by 0 bases; bases with no gene match: 10. From germline, CDR1 is SGHDT and CDR2 YYEEEE. This CDR3 has 16 amino acids. The CDR3 protein is CASSLGLTGSRDTQYF. The CDR3 DNA reads as TGTGCCAGCAGCTTGGGGTTGACAGGGAGCCGTGATACGCAGTATTTT.